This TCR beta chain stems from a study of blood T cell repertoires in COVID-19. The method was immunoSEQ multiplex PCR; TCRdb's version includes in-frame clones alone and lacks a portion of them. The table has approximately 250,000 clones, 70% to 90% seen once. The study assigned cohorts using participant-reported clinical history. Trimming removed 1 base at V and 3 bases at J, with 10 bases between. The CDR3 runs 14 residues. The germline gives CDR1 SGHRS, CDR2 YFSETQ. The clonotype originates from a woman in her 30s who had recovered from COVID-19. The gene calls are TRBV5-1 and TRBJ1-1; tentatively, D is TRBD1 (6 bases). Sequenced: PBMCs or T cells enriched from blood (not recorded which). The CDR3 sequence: CASSLSNRDTEAFF. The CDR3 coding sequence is TGCGCCAGCAGCTTGTCAAACAGGGACACTGAAGCTTTCTTT.